The 18 T cell receptor beta chains given below trace back to one sample, sequenced in a study of blood T cell repertoires in COVID-19. Here immunoSEQ multiplex PCR was the method, and the copy in TCRdb shows in-frame clones only, minus some. The table records over 95,000 clones, approximately 90% of them present only once. The source material was peripheral blood. These receptor sequences come from a human donor with acute or convalescent COVID-19. The donor label of this sample is uncertain.

This clone was picked up a small number of times. The chain couples TRBV7-9 to TRBJ2-1; no clear D. The CDR3 totals 11 residues. Deletions cut 5 bases from V and 15 bases from J, with 14 bases between. The V gene's germline CDR1 is SEHNR and CDR2 FQNEAQ (reference sequence). The CDR3 reads CASSIQFKVFF. The DNA of the CDR3 is TGTGCCAGCAGCATACAGTTTAAGGTGTTCTTC.

This clone was detected only a few times. The rearrangement links TRBV11-2 to TRBJ2-5; TRBD1 agrees at 11 bases. After removal of 5 bases from V and 4 bases from J, the junction contained 3 bases not matched to a gene. The V gene's germline CDR1 is SGHAT and CDR2 FQNNGV. The CDR3 is 14 amino acids. The chain's CDR3 is CASSQDRGRETQYF. The CDR3, as DNA: TGTGCCAGCAGCCAGGACAGGGGGCGAGAGACCCAGTACTTC.

The chain employs TRBV7-9 and TRBJ1-2; 9 nucleotides align to TRBD1. CDR1 and CDR2 from the germline V gene are SEHNR and FQNEAQ (reference sequence). Trimming at V came to 4 bases and at J to 9 bases, leaving 9 bases not matched to a gene. This CDR3 region has 14 residues. CDR3 DNA: TGTGCCAGCAGCTCCTGGACAGGGGTTAATAGCTACACCTTC. It codes for CASSSWTGVNSYTF.

This clone has a single count. Its ends do not fully match the called genes, so a read error is possible. This chain connects TRBV6-5 to TRBJ2-5, with a possible D match to TRBD1 (6 bases). In germline, CDR1 is MNHEY, CDR2 SVGAGI. The CDR3 totals 13 residues. CDR3 amino acids: CASRKQGQEIQYF. The DNA of the CDR3 is TGTGCCAGCAGGAAACAGGGACAAGAGATCCAGTACTTC.

This chain uses TRBV3-1 (or the pseudogene TRBV3-2) with TRBJ1-2, with D hard to call. Germline CDR1 reads LGHDT; CDR2 reads YNNKEL (reference sequence). V lost 1 base and J lost 4, with 10 bases in between. This CDR3 is 14 amino acids long. CDR3: CASSQGLGSYGYTF. CDR3 nucleotide sequence: TGTGCCAGCAGCCAAGGTCTCGGTTCCTATGGCTACACCTTC.

This clone occurred a few times. This sequence joins TRBV29-1 and TRBJ2-1; D ambiguous. The CDR3 consists of 11 residues. V shed 4 bases and J shed 8 bases, with 9 bases lying between them. The germline gives CDR1 SQVTM, CDR2 ANQGSEA. CDR3 protein: CSVGAPDEQFF. Here the CDR3 DNA reads TGCAGCGTTGGAGCGCCGGATGAGCAGTTCTTC.

J is TRBJ1-5 and V is TRBV19, with D possibly being TRBD1 (5 bases). Germline values: CDR1 LNHDA, CDR2 SQIVND (reference sequence). The CDR3 length is 15 residues. Trimming stripped 3 bases from V and 6 bases from J, with 15 bases between. CDR3 in amino acids: CASSIWQGGFQPQHF. The CDR3 DNA reads TGTGCCAGTAGTATTTGGCAGGGAGGTTTTCAGCCCCAGCATTTT.

This clone occurred a few times. This CDR3 is CASRRQGDTEAFF. CDR3 DNA sequence: TGTGCCAGCAGACGACAGGGGGACACTGAAGCTTTCTTT. The gene calls are TRBV7-2 and TRBJ1-1; 9 nucleotides line up with TRBD1. Germline lookup yields CDR1 SGHTA and CDR2 FQGNSA. V was pared by 6 bases and J by 3 bases, with 2 bases of the junction left unmatched. The CDR3 consists of 13 residues. Complete variable domain (other parts from reference TRBV7-2 and TRBJ1-1): GAGVSQSPSNKVTEKGKDVELRCDPISGHTALYWYRQSLGQGLEFLIYFQGNSAPDKSGLPSDRFSAERTGGSVSTLTIQRTQQEDSAVYLCASRRQGDTEAFFGQGTRLTVV.

The rearrangement uses TRBV28 and TRBJ1-2, with TRBD1 identical over 9 bases. CDR3 length equals 12 residues. Looked up from germline, CDR1 is MDHEN and CDR2 is SYDVKM. Unmatched junction bases numbered 7, after V lost 10 bases and J lost 7 bases. The CDR3 is CAIKTGGRGYTF. CDR3 bases: TGTGCCATCAAAACAGGGGGCCGTGGCTACACCTTC.

The genes are TRBV19 and TRBJ1-1; no clear D gene. From germline, CDR1 is LNHDA and CDR2 SQIVND (reference sequence). The CDR3 is 14 residues long. The V gene lost 6 bases and the J gene lost 7 bases, with 18 bases spanning the gap. The CDR3 sequence: CASSTQHLGGEAFF. The CDR3 DNA follows: TGTGCCAGTAGCACCCAACACTTAGGAGGTGAAGCTTTCTTT.

V and J are TRBV19 and TRBJ2-3, with 7 nucleotides matching TRBD2. The ends lost 4 bases at V and 2 bases at J; junction bases unmatched: 3. The V gene's germline CDR1 is LNHDA and CDR2 SQIVND (reference sequence). The CDR3 length is 14 residues. DNA for the CDR3: TGTGCCAGTAGTAGCACTAGCGACACAGATACGCAGTATTTT. Its protein product is CASSSTSDTDTQYF.

The chain is built from TRBV19 and TRBJ1-2; possibly TRBD1 for D (5 bases). This CDR3 is 14 amino acids long. Per germline, CDR1 LNHDA and CDR2 SQIVND (reference sequence). V dropped 9 bases and J dropped 5 bases, with 19 bases sitting between them. CDR3: CASRQLLHIYGYTF. CDR3 DNA: TGTGCCAGCCGACAGCTCCTCCACATATATGGCTACACCTTC.

The chain carries TRBV7-7 and TRBJ2-7; tentatively, D is TRBD2 (5 bases). With 1 base removed from V and 3 bases from J, the gap between germline ends came to 7 bases. The CDR3 totals 13 residues. Germline V lookup: CDR1 SSHAT, CDR2 FNYEAQ (reference sequence). Written as DNA, the CDR3 is TGTGCCAGCAGCTTAGGGGCGGGCTACGAGCAGTACTTC. Translating gives CASSLGAGYEQYF.

V and J are TRBV28 and TRBJ2-2; no firm D call. Trimming removed 4 bases at V and 4 bases at J, with 13 bases between. The CDR3 sequence is 15 residues long. The V gene's germline CDR1 is MDHEN and CDR2 SYDVKM. CDR3 loop: CASSSLFSGTGELFF. Written as DNA, the CDR3 is TGTGCCAGCAGTTCGTTATTTTCGGGCACCGGGGAGCTGTTTTTT.

The chain uses TRBV7-7 and TRBJ2-5, with 10 bases matching TRBD2. This CDR3 region has 15 residues. The V gene's germline CDR1 is SSHAT and CDR2 FNYEAQ (reference sequence). The V and J ends lost 5 bases and 4 bases, in that order; junction bases with no gene match: 7. CDR3 nucleotide sequence: TGTGCCAGCAGCCCCCTTAGCGGGAGGAGAGAGACCCAGTACTTC. This codes for CASSPLSGRRETQYF.

The CDR3 reads CASSQATSWAGLYTGELFF. The CDR3 nucleotides are TGTGCCAGCAGCCAAGCTACGTCTTGGGCGGGACTTTACACCGGGGAGCTGTTTTTT. The V and J genes are TRBV4-2 and TRBJ2-2, with a possible D match to TRBD2 (6 bases). V lost 1 base to trimming and J lost 3 bases, with 21 bases between them. The CDR3 is made up of 19 amino acids. The germline V gene has CDR1 LGHNA and CDR2 YNFKEQ.

CDR3 coding DNA: TGCGCCAGCAGCCAAGATACCCCCTTGACAGGGCGGGGAAACACCGGGGAGCTGTTTTTT. Its translation: CASSQDTPLTGRGNTGELFF. This chain links TRBV4-3 with TRBJ2-2, with D possibly matching TRBD1 (7 bases). CDR3 length: 20 residues. From germline, CDR1 is LGHNA and CDR2 YSLEER. V was cut by 0 bases and J by 2 bases, with 22 bases left in between.

The J gene is TRBJ1-3, the V gene TRBV5-1, with TRBD1 identical over 9 bases. V was clipped by 4 bases and J by 2 bases; unmatched bases: 10. This CDR3 has 17 amino acids. CDR1 SGHRS and CDR2 YFSETQ come from the germline V gene. CDR3 region: CASSKAGQGKAGNTIYF. In nucleotides, the CDR3 is TGCGCCAGCAGCAAGGCGGGACAGGGTAAAGCTGGAAACACCATATATTTT.